The next 14 T cell receptor beta chains were all read from a single sample in a study of control samples from healthy donors and cancer patients (TCRdb year 2020). To prepare the library, the immunoSEQ multiplex PCR assay was applied. In TCRdb, the immuneACCESS table is reduced to in-frame sequences with V and J assigned. These tables do not hold every clone; where another copy was compared, an unresolved V gene accounts for under half, and the others remain unexplained. This sample is represented by some 110,000 clones; 85% to 90% of them were singletons. The top ten hold less than 3% of the sample. Material: blood. The receptors shown here come from a woman between 65 and 79 years old in good health.

The V and J genes are TRBV5-1 and TRBJ1-2, with 8 bases fitting TRBD1. V dropped 3 bases and J dropped 4; count of bases not matched to a gene: 20. Germline values: CDR1 SGHRS, CDR2 YFSETQ. The CDR3 spans 19 residues. The CDR3 reads CASSYKGQAQEGVFYGYTF. DNA of the CDR3: TGCGCCAGCAGCTATAAGGGACAGGCCCAAGAAGGGGTTTTCTATGGCTACACCTTC.

The chain carries TRBV6-5 and TRBJ2-7, with D unclear. V was pared by 5 bases and J by 11 bases, with 16 bases between. CDR1 MNHEY and CDR2 SVGAGI come from the germline V gene. This CDR3 has 12 amino acids. The CDR3 sequence is CASSLRVADEYF. CDR3 DNA sequence: TGTGCCAGCAGTCTTAGGGTTGCCGACGAGTACTTC.

Written as DNA, the CDR3 is TGTGCCAGCCAGGCATACCGGGACATCGGGAACAATCAGCCCCAGCATTTT. This gives the protein CASQAYRDIGNNQPQHF. The chain has TRBV27 and TRBJ1-5, with D possibly being TRBD1 (6 bases). Trimming cost V 8 bases and J 3 bases, with 23 bases left between them. CDR1 MNHEY and CDR2 SMNVEV come from the germline V gene (reference sequence). The CDR3 is 17 residues long.

This chain links TRBV11-2 with TRBJ1-2; D gene ambiguous. The CDR3 is 13 residues long. The ends were cut back, 5 bases at V and 8 bases at J, with 15 bases in the middle. In germline, CDR1 is SGHAT, CDR2 FQNNGV. The DNA for the CDR3 is TGTGCCAGCAGCCAGGCAGCAAGTGGAGGCTACACCTTC. Translation gives CASSQAASGGYTF.

The V and J genes are TRBV5-4 and TRBJ1-6; D may be TRBD1 (6 bases). Trimming stripped 2 bases from V and 0 bases from J, with 12 bases between. This CDR3 has 17 residues. From germline, CDR1 is SGHNT and CDR2 YYREEE (reference sequence). CDR3 bases: TGTGCCAGCAGCTTTAGTTACAGGGACTCCTATAATTCACCCCTCCACTTT. This encodes CASSFSYRDSYNSPLHF.

This rearrangement joins TRBV25-1 to TRBJ2-5; D is ambiguous. V shed 3 bases and J shed 2 bases, with 10 bases lying between them. Germline V gene data show CDR1 as MGHDK and CDR2 as SYGVNS. The CDR3 extends over 14 amino acids. In DNA, the CDR3 is TGTGCCAGCAGTGACCGGTGGTCTCAAGAGACCCAGTACTTC. Amino acid sequence: CASSDRWSQETQYF.

The chain carries TRBV10-3 and TRBJ1-2; 7 bases match TRBD1. From germline, CDR1 is ENHRY and CDR2 SYGVKD. This CDR3 is built from 15 residues. V was pared by 2 bases and J by 0 bases, with 3 bases of the junction left unmatched. The CDR3 sequence is CAISEGGTANYGYTF. The CDR3 coding sequence is TGTGCCATCAGTGAGGGGGGGACAGCTAACTATGGCTACACCTTC.

This clone was seen more than once but under ten times. The chain joins TRBV27 to TRBJ2-6; D not certain. The CDR3 contains 17 residues. CDR1 is MNHEY, CDR2 SMNVEV, per germline (reference sequence). Trimming cost V 0 bases and J 4 bases, with 13 bases left between them. CDR3 protein: CASSLSSLFEGANVLTF. The DNA of the CDR3 is TGTGCCAGCAGTTTATCGTCCCTCTTCGAAGGGGCCAACGTCCTGACTTTC.

The CDR3 region is CASSSSYEQYF. The CDR3 DNA reads as TGTGCCAGCAGCTCCTCCTACGAGCAGTACTTC. The rearrangement joins TRBV13 to TRBJ2-7, with D hard to call. This CDR3 region has 11 residues. The germline CDR1 and CDR2 sequences are PRHDT and FYEKMQ (reference sequence). Deletions cut 4 bases from V and 0 bases from J, with 1 base between.

The chain employs TRBV5-1 and TRBJ1-2; weak D call: TRBD1 (6 bases). This CDR3 comprises 14 residues. Trimming took off 0 bases at V and 7 bases at J, with 13 bases between the two ends. Germline assignment: CDR1 SGHRS and CDR2 YFSETQ. The CDR3 loop is CASSLESGARGYTF. CDR3 nucleotide sequence: TGCGCCAGCAGCTTGGAATCAGGGGCTCGTGGCTACACCTTC.

In DNA form, the CDR3 reads TGTGCCATAGGACAACAAGAGACCCAGTACTTC. Translated: CAIGQQETQYF. The rearrangement uses TRBV10-3 and TRBJ2-5; perhaps TRBD1 as D (5 bases). The CDR3 spans 11 residues. Trimming left V 9 bases short and J 2 bases short, with 7 bases between. Germline CDR1 ENHRY, CDR2 SYGVKD.

This clone was counted once. The chain recombines TRBV5-1 with TRBJ1-4; a weak D match, TRBD1 (5 bases). The CDR3 loop spans 16 amino acids. Germline V gene data show CDR1 as SGHRS and CDR2 as YFSETQ. The V gene lost 4 bases and the J gene lost 0 bases, with 13 bases spanning the gap. The CDR3: CASSRLGPATNEKLFF. CDR3 bases: TGCGCCAGCAGCAGGTTGGGGCCGGCAACTAATGAAAAACTGTTTTTT.

This chain connects TRBV6-6 to TRBJ1-3, with D tentatively TRBD1 (5 bases). The V gene's germline CDR1 is MNHNY and CDR2 SVGAGI (reference sequence). V lost 2 bases to trimming and J lost 4 bases, with 9 bases between them. The CDR3 length is 14 residues. The CDR3 sequence: CASSYVGDGNTIYF. The CDR3 DNA sequence: TGTGCCAGCAGTTACGTAGGGGACGGAAACACCATATATTTT.

This clone has just one count. The chain uses TRBV11-1 and TRBJ2-1, with unresolved D. The V end lost 1 base, the J end lost 5 bases, and 0 bases lay between the germline ends. The CDR3 loop spans 11 amino acids. Germline lookup yields CDR1 SGHAT and CDR2 FQDESV (reference sequence). The CDR3 region is CASSLDNEQFF. CDR3 nucleotides: TGTGCCAGCAGCTTAGACAATGAGCAGTTCTTC.